This T cell receptor (beta chain) was found in a study of cytomegalovirus exposure and HLA in healthy donors. Germline CDR1 MDHEN, CDR2 SYDVKM. This CDR3 comprises 15 residues. V was pared by 5 bases and J by 6 bases, with 12 bases of the junction left unmatched. The PCR used 60 Vbeta and 13 Jbeta primers. Per the study methods: In a later analysis, the count reached tens of millions of unique TCR beta chains, with about 10 million shared. Only in-frame clones appear in the TCRdb table, and some are missing; sequencing was by immunoSEQ multiplex PCR. Clonal size and the V and J genes are those of that table, whereas D and trimming came from the DNA. Of around 150,000 clones listed, about 75% were seen once; the top ten hold 2% to 2.5%.

Input material: PBMCs. The rearrangement joins TRBV28 to TRBJ1-1; TRBD1 matches at 7 bases. The sequence derives from a female donor in good health and CMV-seronegative. This CDR3 is CASSEHAGGMSEAFF. The CDR3 nucleotides read TGTGCCAGCAGTGAACATGCAGGGGGTATGTCTGAAGCTTTCTTT. Using reference TRBV28 and TRBJ1-1 for the parts outside the CDR3, the full variable domain is DVKVTQSSRYLVKRTGEKVFLECVQDMDHENMFWYRQDPGLGLRLIYFSYDVKMKEKGDIPEGYSVSREKKERFSLILESASTNQTSMYLCASSEHAGGMSEAFFGQGTRLTVV.